This TCR beta chain was obtained from a study of shared clonotypes between healthy human individuals. CDR3 length equals 16 residues. V was clipped by 1 base and J by 0 bases, with 12 bases between them. The germline V gene encodes CDR1 SGHAT and CDR2 FQNNGV. TCRdb keeps only in-frame clones here, not all; method: immunoSEQ multiplex PCR. The table records 1.4 million or so clones, 98% of them present only once. The donors were adults (healthy and HIV-negative) with no recent acute infections or vaccinations. Input material: naive CD4+ T cells sorted from blood. Subset defined: CD45RA+ positively selected. The chain recombines TRBV11-2 with TRBJ2-5, with D maybe TRBD2 (5 bases). This sequence was found in a man aged 30-40 years in good health. The CDR3 loop reads CASSLVSGRNQETQYF. DNA of the CDR3: TGTGCCAGCAGCTTAGTATCGGGAAGAAACCAAGAGACCCAGTACTTC.